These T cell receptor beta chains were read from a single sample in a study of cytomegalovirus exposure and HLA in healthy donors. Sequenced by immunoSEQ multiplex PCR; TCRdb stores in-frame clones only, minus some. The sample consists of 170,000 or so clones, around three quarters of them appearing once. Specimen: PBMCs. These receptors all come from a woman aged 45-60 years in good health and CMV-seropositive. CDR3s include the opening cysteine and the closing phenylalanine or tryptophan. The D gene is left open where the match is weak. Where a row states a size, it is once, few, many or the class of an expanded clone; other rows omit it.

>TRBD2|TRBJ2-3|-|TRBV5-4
TGTGCCAGCAGCCCGGGGACTAGCGGGAGTGATGCGCAGTATTTT
CASSPGTSGSDAQYF
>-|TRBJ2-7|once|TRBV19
TGTGCCAGTAGTATAGGAGGAGCCGGGACATCTTACGAGCAGTACTTC
CASSIGGAGTSYEQYF
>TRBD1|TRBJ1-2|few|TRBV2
TGTGCCAGCAGTCCAAGGTCAAACAGGGGGCAAAAATCACTCGGCTACACCTTC
CASSPRSNRGQKSLGYTF
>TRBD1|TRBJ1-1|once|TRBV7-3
TGTGCCAGCAGCTTGGACAGGGTGAACACTGAAGCTTTCTTT
CASSLDRVNTEAFF
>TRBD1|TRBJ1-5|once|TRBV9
TGTGCCAGCAGCGAATCACCGGGACAGGATCAGCCCCAGCATTTT
CASSESPGQDQPQHF
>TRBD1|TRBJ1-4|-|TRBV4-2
TGTGCCAGCAGCCAAGCCGGGACAGGGGCTGAAAAACTGTTTTTT
CASSQAGTGAEKLFF
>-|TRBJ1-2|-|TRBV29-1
TGCAGCGTGACTTCGACGGGGGGGGACGGCTACACCTTC
CSVTSTGGDGYTF
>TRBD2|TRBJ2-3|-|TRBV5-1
TGCGCCAGCAGCTTGGTGGGAGGGAGGAGTATAGATACGCAGTATTTT
CASSLVGGRSIDTQYF
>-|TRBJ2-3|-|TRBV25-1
TGTGCCAGCAGTTCACAGGGACGGGATACGCAGTATTTT
CASSSQGRDTQYF
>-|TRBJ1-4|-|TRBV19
TGTGCCAGTAGTACGGGGTCAGTTACTAATGAAAAACTGTTTTTT
CASSTGSVTNEKLFF
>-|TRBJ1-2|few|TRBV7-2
TGTGCCAGCAGCCGCCGGATCGTTTTTGAGGGGGATGTAGGCTACACCTTC
CASSRRIVFEGDVGYTF
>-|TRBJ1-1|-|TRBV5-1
TGCGCCAGCAGCTCTGGTCAAACAGGGCGAGTTGGTGAAGCTTTCTTT
CASSSGQTGRVGEAFF
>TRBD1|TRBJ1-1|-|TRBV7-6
TGTGCCAGCAGACCCGGACAGGGAGGGGAAGCTTTCTTT
CASRPGQGGEAFF
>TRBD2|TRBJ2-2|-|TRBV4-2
TGTGCCAGCAGCCAAGAGGGGCTAGCGGGAGTCGGCACCGGGGAGCTGTTTTTT
CASSQEGLAGVGTGELFF
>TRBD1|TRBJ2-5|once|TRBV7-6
TGTGCCAGCAGCCGACAGGGCGTAGAGACCCAGTACTTC
CASSRQGVETQYF
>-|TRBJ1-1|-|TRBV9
TGTGCCAGCAGTCCTAGACTTAGACTGAACACTGAAGCTTTCTTT
CASSPRLRLNTEAFF
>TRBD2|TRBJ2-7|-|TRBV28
TGTGCCAGCAGGCGAGCTGCGGGAGGGTACTACGAGCAGTACTTC
CASRRAAGGYYEQYF
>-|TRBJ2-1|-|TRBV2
TGTGCCAGCAGTGGGGGCCCCGGGAGCGACTCCTACAATGAGCAGTTCTTC
CASSGGPGSDSYNEQFF
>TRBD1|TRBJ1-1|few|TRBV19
TGTGCCAGCGGGACAGGGACACATGAAGCTTTCTTT
CASGTGTHEAFF
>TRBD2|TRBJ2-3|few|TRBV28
TGTGCCAGCAGTTACATTCTCGGGGGGATAGACCCAGATACGCAGTATTTT
CASSYILGGIDPDTQYF
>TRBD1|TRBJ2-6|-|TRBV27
TGTGCCAGCAGTCGACAGGGGTTTGCTGGGGCCAACGTCCTGACTTTC
CASSRQGFAGANVLTF
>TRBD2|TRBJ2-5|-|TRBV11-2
TGTGCCAGCAGCTATGCTAGCGGGAGAGAGGAGACCCAGTACTTC
CASSYASGREETQYF
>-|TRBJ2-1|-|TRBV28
TGTGCCAGCAGACCCGGTGACTATAACAATGAGCAGTTCTTC
CASRPGDYNNEQFF